This passage covers 30 T cell receptor beta chains from one sample sequenced in a study of cytomegalovirus exposure and HLA in healthy donors. PCR employed 60 Vbeta and 13 Jbeta primers. Clones were read by immunoSEQ multiplex PCR, and TCRdb kept only the in-frame ones, dropping some. Counted here are roughly 220,000 clones, around 64% occurring once; the ten biggest clones make up approximately 2.5%. The sample consisted of PBMCs. The receptors shown here come from a man aged 40-55 years in good health and CMV-seropositive.

This chain uses TRBV6-1 with TRBJ2-3; D ambiguous. The V and J ends lost 4 bases and 2 bases respectively, with 10 bases between them. CDR1 is MNHNS and CDR2 is SASEGT in the germline V gene. The CDR3 consists of 14 residues. In nucleotides, the CDR3 is TGTGCCAGCAGTGTCTTGCAAGCCACAGATACGCAGTATTTT. Translating gives CASSVLQATDTQYF.

This clone was detected only a few times. This chain connects TRBV4-3 to TRBJ2-4, with a possible D match to TRBD1 (6 bases). CDR1 and CDR2 from the germline V gene are LGHNA and YSLEER. There are 15 residues in the CDR3. V lost 3 bases to trimming and J lost 7 bases, with 16 bases between them. The CDR3 here is CASSHSRQVGNIQYF. CDR3 DNA sequence: TGCGCCAGCAGCCATTCCCGACAGGTGGGGAACATTCAGTACTTC.

The chain combines TRBV7-6 with TRBJ2-2, with D tentatively TRBD2 (5 bases). The germline V gene has CDR1 SGHVS and CDR2 FNYEAQ. V shed 5 bases and J shed 4 bases, with 17 bases lying between them. This CDR3 is built from 16 residues. The DNA of the CDR3 is TGTGCCAGCAGCCCCCTGGTGGGAGAAGGCACCGGGGAGCTGTTTTTT. This codes for CASSPLVGEGTGELFF.

V and J are TRBV4-3 and TRBJ2-5, with TRBD2 matching over 11 bases. Germline values: CDR1 LGHNA, CDR2 YSLEER. The CDR3 sequence is 16 residues long. V dropped 0 bases and J dropped 2; count of bases not matched to a gene: 2. This CDR3 reads CASSQDWTSGQETQYF. For the CDR3, the DNA is TGCGCCAGCAGCCAAGATTGGACTAGCGGGCAAGAGACCCAGTACTTC.

V and J are TRBV6-1 and TRBJ1-4, with TRBD1 as a possible D gene (5 bases). The CDR3 runs to 15 residues. V was cut by 3 bases and J by 3 bases, with 11 bases left in between. CDR1 is MNHNS and CDR2 is SASEGT in the germline V gene. The CDR3 bases are TGTGCCAGCAGTGAGGGCAGGGTCCCTAATGAAAAACTGTTTTTT. Translating it yields CASSEGRVPNEKLFF.

This clone came up once. The rearrangement links TRBV7-2 to TRBJ2-7, with 14 bases aligning to TRBD2. Germline CDR1 reads SGHTA; CDR2 reads FQGNSA. The CDR3 has 14 residues. The V segment lost 5 bases and the J segment 6 bases; nucleotides outside the gene matches: 3. The CDR3 loop is CASSPGLAGGEQYF. CDR3 in DNA: TGTGCCAGCAGCCCCGGACTAGCGGGGGGCGAGCAGTACTTC.

The chain uses TRBV7-7 and TRBJ2-3, with 7 positions matching TRBD2. There are 15 residues in the CDR3. The trim removed 5 bases at V and 3 bases at J, leaving 8 bases unmatched. The germline V gene has CDR1 SSHAT and CDR2 FNYEAQ (reference sequence). CDR3: CASSLEGGGTDTQYF. The CDR3 region has the DNA TGTGCCAGCAGCCTAGAAGGCGGGGGTACAGATACGCAGTATTTT.

The chain employs TRBV2 and TRBJ1-5; D gene ambiguous. V lost 7 bases and J lost 0, with 13 bases in between. Per the germline V gene, CDR1 is SNHLY and CDR2 is FYNNEI. This CDR3 spans 15 amino acids. CDR3 region: CASKTDSYSNQPQHF. CDR3 nucleotide sequence: TGTGCCAGCAAAACAGATAGTTATAGCAATCAGCCCCAGCATTTT.

The rearrangement uses TRBV5-4 and TRBJ1-2, with D hard to call. The CDR3 is 13 residues long. The germline V gene has CDR1 SGHNT and CDR2 YYREEE (reference sequence). Trimming shortened V by 2 bases and J by 3 bases, and 8 bases separated the two germline ends. CDR3 coding DNA: TGTGCCAGCAGCTTCCCGGGAGACTATGGCTACACCTTC. Its protein is CASSFPGDYGYTF.

The V call is TRBV18, the J call TRBJ2-5; 7 bases are shared with TRBD1. Germline assignment: CDR1 KGHSH and CDR2 LQKENI. Trimming removed 3 bases from V and 2 bases from J; junction bases left unmatched: 15. The CDR3 loop spans 18 amino acids. CDR3 sequence (DNA): TGTGCCAGCTCACCCATTCCACCCCGGGACAGCCTTCAAGAGACCCAGTACTTC. Protein: CASSPIPPRDSLQETQYF.

The V gene is TRBV7-6, the J gene TRBJ2-5, with D tentatively TRBD2 (5 bases). CDR1 is SGHVS, CDR2 FNYEAQ, per germline. The length of the CDR3 is 13 residues. Trimming cost V 3 bases and J 5 bases, with 10 bases left between them. The CDR3 DNA sequence: TGTGCCAGCAGCTTTTTAGCGTCGGAGACCCAGTACTTC. This gives the protein CASSFLASETQYF.

The chain recombines TRBV19 with TRBJ1-1, with D tentatively TRBD1 (5 bases). The CDR3 sequence is 13 residues long. Germline assignment: CDR1 LNHDA and CDR2 SQIVND (reference sequence). The V gene lost 9 bases and the J gene lost 11 bases, with 22 bases spanning the gap. The chain's CDR3 is CASRKGSTRVAFF. The CDR3 region has the DNA TGTGCCAGCCGAAAGGGGTCCACCAGGGTGGCTTTCTTT. Combining the CDR3 with reference TRBV19 and TRBJ1-1 gives the whole variable domain DGGITQSPKYLFRKEGQNVTLSCEQNLNHDAMYWYRQDPGQGLRLIYYSQIVNDFQKGDIAEGYSVSREKKESFPLTVTSAQKNPTAFYLCASRKGSTRVAFFGQGTRLTVV.

The genes are TRBV28 and TRBJ1-6; 7 positions agree with TRBD1. The trim removed 5 bases at V and 7 bases at J, leaving 11 bases unmatched. Germline V gene data show CDR1 as MDHEN and CDR2 as SYDVKM. The CDR3 loop spans 16 amino acids. The CDR3 region is CASSRPRQGTNSPLHF. In DNA, the CDR3 is TGTGCCAGCAGTCGACCTCGACAGGGTACGAATTCACCCCTCCACTTT.

This clone came up a few times. This chain links TRBV5-1 with TRBJ2-3, with 10 bases matching TRBD2. Per the germline V gene, CDR1 is SGHRS and CDR2 is YFSETQ. The CDR3 has 20 residues. With 3 bases clipped from V and 0 bases from J, the junction kept 16 bases outside the gene matches. As DNA, the CDR3 is TGCGCCAGCAGCTCCCAGGGGGCGACTAGCGGGTTCCGTAGCACAGATACGCAGTATTTT. Translated: CASSSQGATSGFRSTDTQYF.

V usage is TRBV9 and J usage is TRBJ1-1, with D unresolved. CDR1 is SGDLS, CDR2 YYNGEE, per germline. This CDR3 is built from 12 residues. V gave up 4 bases and J gave up 8 bases, with 12 bases separating them. CDR3 residues: CASSLQPGEAFF. CDR3 sequence (DNA): TGTGCCAGCAGCCTCCAGCCAGGAGAAGCTTTCTTT.

This clone was seen only once. This chain uses TRBV14 with TRBJ1-1; D remains ambiguous. The germline CDR1 and CDR2 sequences are SGHDN and FVKESK. The CDR3 is made up of 13 amino acids. V shed 2 bases and J shed 4 bases, with 8 bases lying between them. CDR3 amino acids: CASSQMSGTEAFF. Here the CDR3 DNA reads TGTGCCAGCAGCCAAATGAGCGGCACTGAAGCTTTCTTT.

The DNA for the CDR3 is TGTGCCAGCAGCTTAGCCGGGACAGGGTATGGCTACACCTTC. Protein product: CASSLAGTGYGYTF. This chain connects TRBV7-2 to TRBJ1-2, with TRBD1 identical over 9 bases. The CDR3 runs to 14 residues. The germline V gene encodes CDR1 SGHTA and CDR2 FQGNSA. With V trimmed by 0 bases and J by 5 bases, 1 base remained unmatched.

The chain recombines TRBV5-5 with TRBJ2-1; D unresolved. V lost 4 bases and J lost 2, with 4 bases in between. CDR3 size: 12 residues. Germline lookup yields CDR1 SGHKS and CDR2 YYEKEE (reference sequence). The CDR3 DNA reads as TGTGCCAGCAGCCGGGCCTACAATGAGCAGTTCTTC. This gives the protein CASSRAYNEQFF.

This chain joins TRBV19 and TRBJ2-2, with D possibly TRBD2 on 6 matching bases. Deletions cut 11 bases from V and 2 bases from J, with 15 bases between. This CDR3 is built from 14 residues. Germline CDR1 LNHDA, CDR2 SQIVND (reference sequence). DNA of the CDR3: TGTGCCTCCTGCGCGGGGCCCAACACCGGGGAGCTGTTTTTT. It specifies CASCAGPNTGELFF.

V gene TRBV6-6 combines with J gene TRBJ1-1; no clear D gene. The CDR3 loop spans 14 amino acids. Germline assignment: CDR1 MNHNY and CDR2 SVGAGI (reference sequence). V lost 4 bases and J lost 4, with 13 bases in between. The CDR3 loop reads CASSLVEVVTEAFF. CDR3 DNA sequence: TGTGCCAGCAGTTTAGTAGAGGTTGTCACTGAAGCTTTCTTT.

The V call is TRBV9, the J call TRBJ1-2; TRBD1 aligns across 9 bases. Germline CDR1 SGDLS, CDR2 YYNGEE. The junction had 17 bases not matched to a gene; V was cut back by 2 bases and J by 0 bases. CDR3 length: 20 amino acids. The CDR3 nucleotides read TGTGCCAGCAGCGTCTCTCCTGGGCGCGGACAGGGGTCTTCTAACTATGGCTACACCTTC. This codes for CASSVSPGRGQGSSNYGYTF. Variable domain in full (rest from reference TRBV9 and TRBJ1-2): DSGVTQTPKHLITATGQRVTLRCSPRSGDLSVYWYQQSLDQGLQFLIQYYNGEERAKGNILERFSAQQFPDLHSELNLSSLELGDSALYFCASSVSPGRGQGSSNYGYTFGSGTRLTVV.

The gene calls are TRBV4-1 and TRBJ2-2; TRBD2 matches at 7 bases. Germline CDR1 is MGHRA and CDR2 is YSYEKL. J gave up 6 bases and V 2 bases, and 12 bases lay outside the gene matches. CDR3 length: 17 residues. The CDR3 coding sequence is TGCGCCAGCAGCCAAATCTACACTAGCGAGGGCGCCGGGGAGCTGTTTTTT. Amino acid sequence: CASSQIYTSEGAGELFF.

V usage is TRBV28 and J usage is TRBJ2-7; possibly TRBD1 for D (7 bases). The CDR3 is 15 residues long. V lost 2 bases and J lost 0, with 11 bases in between. Germline V gene sequence: CDR1 MDHEN, CDR2 SYDVKM. The CDR3 protein is CASSLGGGRSYEQYF. The CDR3 DNA sequence: TGTGCCAGCAGTTTAGGAGGGGGCCGCTCCTACGAGCAGTACTTC. The whole variable domain, filled in from reference TRBV28 and TRBJ2-7, reads DVKVTQSSRYLVKRTGEKVFLECVQDMDHENMFWYRQDPGLGLRLIYFSYDVKMKEKGDIPEGYSVSREKKERFSLILESASTNQTSMYLCASSLGGGRSYEQYFGPGTRLTVT.

This clone appeared a few times. The V and J genes are TRBV6-6 and TRBJ2-6, with D possibly TRBD1 on 6 matching bases. Germline V gene data show CDR1 as MNHNY and CDR2 as SVGAGI (reference sequence). This CDR3 has 16 amino acids. Trimming took 7 bases from V and 2 from J, leaving 15 bases between them. The CDR3 DNA sequence: TGTGCCAGCATTGTATCGGACAGCACTGGGGCCAACGTCCTGACTTTC. This gives the protein CASIVSDSTGANVLTF.

Details on this clone: Within the sample, other DNA sequences also encode this same CDR3. The chain joins TRBV5-1 to TRBJ1-3; 11 nucleotides match TRBD1. Germline loops: CDR1 SGHRS, CDR2 YFSETQ. The V and J ends lost 4 bases and 8 bases, in that order; junction bases with no gene match: 5. CDR3 length: 14 amino acids. The CDR3, as DNA: TGCGCCAGCAGCGAGGGGACAGGGGGAGACACCATATATTTT. It encodes CASSEGTGGDTIYF.

V gene TRBV6-5 combines with J gene TRBJ1-5, with a tentative D call TRBD1 (5 bases). Per germline, CDR1 MNHEY and CDR2 SVGAGI. The CDR3 loop spans 15 amino acids. The V gene lost 8 bases and the J gene lost 4 bases, with 18 bases spanning the gap. The CDR3 region is CASGGRDGVNQPQHF. CDR3 DNA: TGTGCCAGCGGAGGGAGGGACGGAGTAAATCAGCCCCAGCATTTT.

The rearrangement uses TRBV13 and TRBJ2-7; possibly TRBD2 for D (5 bases). This CDR3 is 15 amino acids long. Between the trimmed V and J ends, which lost 1 base and 3 bases, there was a span of 13 bases. The germline CDR1 and CDR2 sequences are PRHDT and FYEKMQ (reference sequence). The CDR3 sequence: CASSLAEGAVYEQYF. The DNA of the CDR3 is TGTGCCAGCAGCTTAGCAGAGGGTGCGGTCTACGAGCAGTACTTC.

The V call is TRBV5-1, the J call TRBJ2-5; 8 bases align to TRBD1. V trimming: 4 bases; J trimming: 4 bases; junction bases outside the gene matches: 3. Germline V gene lookup returns CDR1 SGHRS and CDR2 YFSETQ. CDR3 length: 13 amino acids. Here the CDR3 DNA reads TGCGCCAGCAGCCGTGACAGGGGAGAGACCCAGTACTTC. This translates into CASSRDRGETQYF.

V usage is TRBV27 and J usage is TRBJ1-2, with TRBD1 identical over 9 bases. In germline, CDR1 is MNHEY, CDR2 SMNVEV (reference sequence). This CDR3 is built from 17 residues. Trimming took 5 bases from V and 6 from J; bases not matched to a gene: 16. The chain's CDR3 is CASSPTLSTGGINGYTF. The CDR3 bases are TGTGCCAGCAGTCCAACGCTTTCGACAGGGGGTATCAATGGCTACACCTTC.

Written as DNA, the CDR3 is TGTGCTAGTGGTTCGGGGGACGCGAACACTGAAGCTTTCTTT. Translating gives CASGSGDANTEAFF. The chain joins TRBV12-5 to TRBJ1-1, with a tentative D call TRBD1 (5 bases). CDR1 is LGHNT, CDR2 FRNRAP, per germline. The CDR3 is 14 amino acids. The V gene lost 4 bases and the J gene lost 1 base, with 10 bases spanning the gap.